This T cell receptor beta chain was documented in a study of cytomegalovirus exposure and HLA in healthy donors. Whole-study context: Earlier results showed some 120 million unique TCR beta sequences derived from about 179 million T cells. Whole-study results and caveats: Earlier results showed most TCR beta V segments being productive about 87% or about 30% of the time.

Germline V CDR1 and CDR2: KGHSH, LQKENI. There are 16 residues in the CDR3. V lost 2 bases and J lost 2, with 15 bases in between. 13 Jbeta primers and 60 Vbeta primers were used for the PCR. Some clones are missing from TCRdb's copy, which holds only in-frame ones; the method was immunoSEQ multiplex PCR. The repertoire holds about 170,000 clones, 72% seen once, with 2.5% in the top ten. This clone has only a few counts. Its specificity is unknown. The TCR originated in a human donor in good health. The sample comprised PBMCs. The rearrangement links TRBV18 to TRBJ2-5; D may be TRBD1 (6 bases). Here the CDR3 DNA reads TGTGCCAGCTCACCAGAGAGGGGACACTGGCAAGAGACCCAGTACTTC. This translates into CASSPERGHWQETQYF.